Following are 6 T cell receptor beta chains from one sample sequenced in a study of long-term antiretroviral therapy in people with HIV. The run of the v3.0 immunoSEQ assay was at survey level. The method was immunoSEQ multiplex PCR; TCRdb's version includes in-frame clones alone and lacks a portion of them. This sample has about 25,000 clones; 75% to 85% occur once, and the top ten carry less than 15%. Sequenced here: unsorted PBMCs, sampled 2.9 years after starting antiretroviral therapy. These receptor sequences come from a middle-aged man with HIV.

The chain links TRBV19 to TRBJ2-1; D possibly corresponds to TRBD2 (5 bases). V gave up 5 bases and J gave up 5 bases, with 10 bases separating them. The CDR3 runs 13 residues. Germline CDR1 reads LNHDA; CDR2 reads SQIVND (reference sequence). Written as DNA, the CDR3 is TGTGCCAGTAGTGACTACCTCAACAATGAGCAGTTCTTC. Its translation is CASSDYLNNEQFF.

The V and J genes are TRBV7-2 and TRBJ2-4, with D perhaps given as TRBD1 or TRBD2 (6 bases each). With 3 bases removed from V and 6 bases from J, the gap between germline ends came to 12 bases. The CDR3 contains 14 residues. Germline-derived CDR1 and CDR2 are SGHTA and FQGNSA. The CDR3 sequence is CASSFLGGGNIQYF. The DNA for the CDR3 is TGTGCCAGCAGCTTTTTAGGGGGAGGAAACATTCAGTACTTC.

This clone was found a few times. This chain uses TRBV2 with TRBJ1-2; 7 bases line up with TRBD1. Germline lookup yields CDR1 SNHLY and CDR2 FYNNEI. Trimming took 6 bases from V and 6 from J; bases not matched to a gene: 7. This CDR3 has 13 residues. CDR3 bases: TGTGCCAGCAGCGAGACAGGGAAGAATGGCTACACCTTC. Protein sequence: CASSETGKNGYTF.

This chain uses TRBV7-3 with TRBJ2-1, with 9 bases identical to TRBD1. V gave up 5 bases and J gave up 10 bases; unmatched junction bases: 6. The CDR3 spans 13 residues. CDR1 SGHTA and CDR2 FQGTGA come from the germline V gene. CDR3 nucleotide sequence: TGTGCCAGCAGCAACCAGGGACAGGGAGAGCAGTTCTTC. Translation gives CASSNQGQGEQFF.

This clone was seen more than once but under ten times. The rearrangement joins TRBV6-5 to TRBJ1-2, with D possibly TRBD1 on 5 matching bases. V was shortened by 5 bases and J by 8 bases, with 15 bases between the two germline ends. This CDR3 is 13 amino acids long. Per the germline V gene, CDR1 is MNHEY and CDR2 is SVGAGI. CDR3 amino acids: CASSRDPWGGYTF. The CDR3 coding sequence is TGTGCCAGCAGTCGGGACCCGTGGGGAGGCTACACCTTC.

Worth noting for this clone: Germline and junction disagree at one end, which may indicate a read error. The same CDR3 arises from other DNA sequences in this sample as well. The V call is TRBV7-9, the J call TRBJ1-4; no clear D gene. Germline CDR1 reads SEHNR; CDR2 reads FQNEAQ (reference sequence). The CDR3 is made up of 14 amino acids. The CDR3 reads CASSLAGVGEKLFF. The CDR3 region has the DNA TGTGCCAGCAGCTTAGCCGGGGTCGGTGAAAAATTGTTTTTT. The complete variable domain, with remaining parts taken from reference TRBV7-9 and TRBJ1-4, reads DTGVSQNPRHKITKRGQNVTFRCDPISEHNRLYWYRQTLGQGPEFLTYFQNEAQLEKSRLLSDRFSAERPKGSFSTLEIQRTEQGDSAMYLCASSLAGVGEKLFFGSGTQLSVL.